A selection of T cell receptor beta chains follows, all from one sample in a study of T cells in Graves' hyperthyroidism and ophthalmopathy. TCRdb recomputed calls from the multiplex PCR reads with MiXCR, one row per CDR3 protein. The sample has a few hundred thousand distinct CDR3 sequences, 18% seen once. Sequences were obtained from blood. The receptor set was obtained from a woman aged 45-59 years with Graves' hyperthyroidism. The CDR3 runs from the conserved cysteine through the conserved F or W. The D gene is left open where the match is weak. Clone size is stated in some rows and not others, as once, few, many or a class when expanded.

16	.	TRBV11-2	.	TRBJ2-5	CASSLVMAGAGEAQYF	TGTGCCAGCAGCTTAGTAATGGCGGGGGCAGGGGAGGCCCAGTACTTC
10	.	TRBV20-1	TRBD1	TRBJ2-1	CSRGQREQFF	TGCAGCAGGGGGCAGCGTGAGCAGTTCTTC
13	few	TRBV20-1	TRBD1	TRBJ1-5	CSASIQGDQPQHF	TGCAGTGCTAGTATTCAGGGGGATCAGCCCCAGCATTTT
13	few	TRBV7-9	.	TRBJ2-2	CASSSQATGELFF	TGTGCCAGCAGCTCCCAGGCTACCGGGGAGCTGTTTTTT
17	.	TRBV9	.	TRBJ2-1	CASSVVGGTQGINEQFF	TGTGCCAGCAGCGTAGTGGGTGGAACCCAAGGCATCAATGAGCAGTTCTTC
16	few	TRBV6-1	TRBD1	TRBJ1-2	CASSEAGTGEGAGYTF	TGTGCCAGCAGTGAAGCCGGGACAGGGGAAGGTGCTGGCTACACCTTC
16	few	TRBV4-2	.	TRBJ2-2	CASSQEPGLNTGELFF	TGTGCCAGCAGCCAAGAGCCGGGACTTAACACCGGGGAGCTGTTTTTT
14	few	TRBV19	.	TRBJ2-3	CASSVTGAADTQYF	TGTGCCAGTAGCGTGACCGGGGCGGCAGATACGCAGTATTTT
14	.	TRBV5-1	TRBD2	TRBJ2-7	CASSFAGANYEQYF	TGCGCCAGCAGCTTCGCGGGAGCGAACTACGAGCAGTACTTC
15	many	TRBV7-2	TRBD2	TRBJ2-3	CASILSGRATDTQYF	TGTGCCAGTATCCTTAGCGGGAGGGCCACAGATACGCAGTATTTT
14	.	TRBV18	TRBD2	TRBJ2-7	CASSPQTSGSEQYF	TGTGCCAGCTCACCACAGACTAGCGGGAGCGAGCAGTACTTC
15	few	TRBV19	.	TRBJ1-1	CASGPGGRLNTEAFF	TGTGCCAGTGGCCCCGGGGGACGGCTTAACACTGAAGCTTTCTTT
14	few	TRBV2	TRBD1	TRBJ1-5	CASVVDRGNQPQHF	TGTGCCAGCGTTGTAGACAGGGGCAATCAGCCCCAGCATTTT
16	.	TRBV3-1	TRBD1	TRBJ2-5	CASSQPDRGPQETQYF	TGTGCCAGCAGCCAACCTGACAGGGGGCCCCAAGAGACCCAGTACTTC
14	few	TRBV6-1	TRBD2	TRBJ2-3	CASRQAGGTDTQYF	TGTGCCAGCAGACAAGCGGGAGGCACAGATACGCAGTATTTT
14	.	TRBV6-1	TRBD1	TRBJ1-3	CASRSRGTGNTIYF	TGTGCCAGCAGAAGCAGGGGGACTGGAAACACCATATATTTT
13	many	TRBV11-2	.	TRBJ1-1	CASSLQRVTEAFF	TGTGCCAGCAGCTTACAAAGGGTCACTGAAGCTTTCTTT
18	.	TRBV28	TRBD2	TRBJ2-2	CASSGGLAGERITRELFF	TGTGCCAGCAGTGGCGGACTAGCGGGAGAGAGGATCACCAGGGAGCTGTTTTTT
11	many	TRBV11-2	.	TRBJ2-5	CASSFSGHQYF	TGTGCCAGCAGCTTCTCCGGGCACCAGTACTTC
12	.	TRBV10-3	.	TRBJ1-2	CAVRRGTGGYTF	TGTGCCGTACGTCGGGGGACGGGAGGCTACACCTTC
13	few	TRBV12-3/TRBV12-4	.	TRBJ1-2	CASSLSPRDGYTF	TGTGCCAGCAGTTTGAGCCCCCGAGACGGCTACACCTTC
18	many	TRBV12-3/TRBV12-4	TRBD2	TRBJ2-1	CASSPRTSGSRAYNEQFF	TGTGCCAGCAGTCCCCGGACTAGCGGGAGTCGTGCGTACAATGAGCAGTTCTTC
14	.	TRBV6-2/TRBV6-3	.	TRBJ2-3	CASSYNTYTDTQYF	TGTGCCAGCAGTTACAACACCTACACAGATACGCAGTATTTT
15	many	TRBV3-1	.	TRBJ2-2	CASSQDGLGAGELFF	TGTGCCAGCAGCCAAGATGGCCTAGGGGCCGGGGAGCTGTTTTTT
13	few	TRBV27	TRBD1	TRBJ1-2	CASSRGQQYGYTF	TGTGCCAGCAGCCGGGGACAGCAGTATGGCTACACCTTC
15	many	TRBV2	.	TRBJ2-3	CASRRTATSTDTQYF	TGTGCCAGCAGGAGGACTGCCACTAGCACAGATACGCAGTATTTT
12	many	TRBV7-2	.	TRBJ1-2	CASSLPGDGYTF	TGTGCCAGCAGTTTGCCGGGGGATGGCTACACCTTC
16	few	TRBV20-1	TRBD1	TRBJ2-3	CSARDRVTGGADTQYF	TGCAGTGCTAGAGATAGGGTAACAGGGGGCGCAGATACGCAGTATTTT
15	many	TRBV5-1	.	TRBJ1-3	CASSPGDFSGNTIYF	TGCGCCAGCAGCCCAGGAGATTTCTCTGGAAACACCATATATTTT
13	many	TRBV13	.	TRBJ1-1	CASSKDTNTEAFF	TGTGCCAGCAGCAAGGACACGAACACTGAAGCTTTCTTT
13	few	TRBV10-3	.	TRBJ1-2	CAISEGNSGGYTF	TGTGCCATCAGTGAGGGGAATTCGGGAGGCTACACCTTC
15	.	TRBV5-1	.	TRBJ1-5	CASSLLGDSNQPQHF	TGCGCCAGCAGCTTGTTGGGGGATAGCAATCAGCCCCAGCATTTT
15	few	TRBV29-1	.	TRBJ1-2	CSVEAKPGTFYGYTF	TGCAGCGTTGAAGCTAAACCCGGGACCTTCTATGGCTACACCTTC
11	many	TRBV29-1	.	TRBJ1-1	CSVEDIWEAFF	TGCAGCGTTGAAGATATTTGGGAAGCTTTCTTT
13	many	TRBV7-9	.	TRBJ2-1	CASSLSRGTEQFF	TGTGCCAGCAGCTTATCTAGGGGGACTGAGCAGTTCTTC
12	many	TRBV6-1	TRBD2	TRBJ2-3	CASRTSGSPEYF	TGTGCCAGCAGGACTAGCGGGAGCCCTGAGTATTTT
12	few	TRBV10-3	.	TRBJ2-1	CAISVEGREQFF	TGTGCCATCAGTGTGGAGGGCAGGGAGCAGTTCTTC
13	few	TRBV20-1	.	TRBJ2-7	CSAPTRAAYEQYF	TGCAGTGCTCCGACTCGAGCGGCCTACGAGCAGTACTTC
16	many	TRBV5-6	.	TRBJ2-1	CASSRRRGTAYNEQFF	TGTGCCAGCAGCAGACGGCGAGGTACGGCCTACAATGAGCAGTTCTTC
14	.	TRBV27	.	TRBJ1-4	CASCSHATNEKLFF	TGTGCCAGCTGCAGTCACGCGACTAATGAAAAACTGTTTTTT
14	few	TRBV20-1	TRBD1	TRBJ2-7	CSAVPGQGAYEQYF	TGCAGTGCAGTCCCGGGACAGGGAGCTTACGAGCAGTACTTC
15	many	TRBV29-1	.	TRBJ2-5	CSVGWLVGRQETQYF	TGCAGCGTTGGATGGCTCGTCGGCCGCCAAGAGACCCAGTACTTC
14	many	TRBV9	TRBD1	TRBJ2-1	CASSVGQGVNEQFF	TGTGCCAGCAGCGTTGGACAGGGGGTCAATGAGCAGTTCTTC
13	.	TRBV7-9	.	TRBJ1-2	CASSFTVLYGYTF	TGTGCCAGCAGCTTTACGGTACTCTATGGCTACACCTTC
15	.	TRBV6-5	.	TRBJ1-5	CASSYLRGLHQPQHF	TGTGCCAGCAGTTACCTTAGGGGCCTTCATCAGCCCCAGCATTTT
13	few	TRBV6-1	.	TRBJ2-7	CASSFVQGNEQYF	TGTGCCAGCAGCTTCGTGCAGGGAAACGAGCAGTACTTC
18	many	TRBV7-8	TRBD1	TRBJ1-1	CASSLGSLGTGANTEAFF	TGTGCCAGCAGCTTAGGATCGTTGGGGACAGGAGCGAACACTGAAGCTTTCTTT
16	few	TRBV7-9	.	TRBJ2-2	CASSLEERGNTGELFF	TGTGCCAGCAGCTTAGAGGAACGGGGGAACACCGGGGAGCTGTTTTTT
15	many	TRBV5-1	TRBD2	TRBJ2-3	CASSTGLAPPDTQYF	TGCGCCAGCAGCACCGGACTAGCGCCCCCCGATACGCAGTATTTT
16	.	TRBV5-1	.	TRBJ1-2	CASSLFQQGLSNGYTF	TGCGCCAGCAGCTTGTTCCAACAGGGCTTGTCGAATGGCTACACCTTC
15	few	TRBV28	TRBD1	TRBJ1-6	CASSPVGQGNSPLHF	TGTGCCAGCAGCCCTGTGGGACAGGGAAATTCACCCCTCCACTTT
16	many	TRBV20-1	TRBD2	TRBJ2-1	CSARDSGTSGWNEQFF	TGCAGTGCTAGAGATAGCGGGACTAGCGGATGGAATGAGCAGTTCTTC
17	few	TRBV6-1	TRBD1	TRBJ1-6	CASSAPGQGAYRSPLHF	TGTGCCAGCAGTGCCCCCGGACAGGGGGCGTATCGTTCACCCCTCCACTTT
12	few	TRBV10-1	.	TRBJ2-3	CASRDSQDTQYF	TGCGCCAGCAGAGACTCCCAAGATACGCAGTATTTT
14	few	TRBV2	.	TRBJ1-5	CASDDGYSNQPQHF	TGTGCCAGCGACGACGGTTATAGCAATCAGCCCCAGCATTTT
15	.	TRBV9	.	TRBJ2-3	CASSVDGSSTDTQYF	TGTGCCAGCAGCGTAGATGGCTCGAGCACAGATACGCAGTATTTT